Shown below are 18 T cell receptor beta chains from a single sample sequenced in a study of post-analysis software for immune sequencing data. Every TCR beta cDNA library bore unique molecular identifiers. MiXCR, run by TCRdb on the PCR reads, gives a single entry per CDR3 protein. The sample shows a few hundred thousand distinct CDR3 sequences, less than 40% of them seen only once. General study results and limits: Roughly 5 TRBV segments were significantly more frequent in patients than in controls. TRBV5-6, TRBV5-1 and TRBV20-1 were among these segments.

The antigens for these receptors are not known. The sequencing sample was made of blood. These TCRs come from a girl under 10 years old with multiple sclerosis.

The chain employs TRBV10-3 and TRBJ2-1; 13 bases map to TRBD2. CDR3 size: 17 residues. V trimming: 10 bases; J trimming: 9 bases; junction bases outside the gene matches: 18. Germline V lookup: CDR1 ENHRY, CDR2 SYGVKD. CDR3 protein: CASRVGLAGAGAAEQFF. CDR3 DNA sequence: TGTGCCAGCAGGGTAGGACTAGCGGGGGCCGGGGCAGCTGAGCAGTTCTTC.

This clonotype was seen once. In nucleotides, the CDR3 is TGTGCCATCAGTGAGTCGGACAGGGATTCGTACGAGCAGTACTTC. It codes for CAISESDRDSYEQYF. The chain joins TRBV10-3 to TRBJ2-4, with 8 bases matching TRBD1. The J call may be incorrect, as the DNA end agrees better with TRBJ2-7. The CDR3 sequence is 15 residues long. Per the germline V gene, CDR1 is ENHRY and CDR2 is SYGVKD.

V and J are TRBV20-1 and TRBJ2-5, with a possible D match to TRBD2 (6 bases). Germline CDR1 and CDR2: DFQATT and SNEGSKA (reference sequence). The CDR3 is 13 amino acids. The V and J ends lost 1 base and 1 base respectively, with 7 bases between them. DNA of the CDR3: TGCAGTGCTAGAGGGGACTTCCAAGAGACCCAGTACTTC. Translation: CSARGDFQETQYF.

The chain couples TRBV27 to TRBJ1-4; no clear D. This CDR3 spans 14 amino acids. The germline V and J ends were trimmed by 4 bases and 4 bases, with 10 bases remaining between them. The germline V gene has CDR1 MNHEY and CDR2 SMNVEV (reference sequence). The CDR3 loop reads CASSSGIFNEKLFF. The DNA of the CDR3 is TGTGCCAGCAGTTCCGGAATATTTAATGAAAAACTGTTTTTT. The entire variable domain, with the rest obtained from reference TRBV27 and TRBJ1-4, is as follows: EAQVTQNPRYLITVTGKKLTVTCSQNMNHEYMSWYRQDPGLGLRQIYYSMNVEVTDKGDVPEGYKVSRKEKRNFPLILESPSPNQTSLYFCASSSGIFNEKLFFGSGTQLSVL.

The CDR3 DNA is TGTGCCACCAGTGATCAGACTAGTGTGGAGACCCAGTACTTC. This gives the protein CATSDQTSVETQYF. The chain links TRBV24-1 to TRBJ2-5; D possibly corresponds to TRBD2 (6 bases). There are 14 residues in the CDR3. The V end lost 3 bases, the J end lost 5 bases, and 12 bases lay between the germline ends. From germline, CDR1 is KGHDR and CDR2 SFDVKD.

This clonotype has just a few counts. The CDR3 DNA follows: TGCGCCAGACGTCCCGGGACAGCGTACACTGAAGCTTTCTTT. It encodes CARRPGTAYTEAFF. This chain joins TRBV5-1 and TRBJ1-1; 7 bases map to TRBD1. Trimming removed 8 bases from V and 3 bases from J; junction bases left unmatched: 10. The V gene's germline CDR1 is SGHRS and CDR2 YFSETQ. The CDR3 runs 14 residues.

This clonotype was counted ten times or more. The rearrangement links TRBV5-6 to TRBJ1-4, with 10 bases lining up with TRBD1. The germline V gene has CDR1 SGHDT and CDR2 YYEEEE. CDR3 size: 14 residues. V shed 2 bases, J shed 7 bases, and the junction held 2 bases outside the gene matches. The CDR3 is CASSFGTGVEKLFF. CDR3 nucleotides: TGTGCCAGCAGCTTCGGGACAGGGGTTGAAAAACTGTTTTTT.

The chain joins TRBV7-6 to TRBJ1-1; TRBD1 is a possible D gene (5 bases). In germline, CDR1 is SGHVS, CDR2 FNYEAQ. The CDR3 loop spans 14 amino acids. The V end lost 1 base, the J end lost 1 base, and 7 bases lay between the germline ends. CDR3 residues: CASSLGQRNTEAFF. In nucleotides, the CDR3 is TGTGCCAGCAGCTTAGGACAGAGGAACACTGAAGCTTTCTTT.

The V call is TRBV29-1, the J call TRBJ2-1; D possibly corresponds to TRBD2 (5 bases). CDR1 SQVTM and CDR2 ANQGSEA come from the germline V gene. Trimming pared 1 base from V and 8 bases from J, leaving 12 bases between. The CDR3 sequence is 13 residues long. CDR3 nucleotide sequence: TGCAGCGTTGAAGGGAGGCTCGGGTATGAGCAGTTCTTC. This sequence encodes CSVEGRLGYEQFF.

The genes are TRBV20-1 and TRBJ2-2; a weak D match, TRBD1 (7 bases). The germline V gene encodes CDR1 DFQATT and CDR2 SNEGSKA (reference sequence). The V and J ends lost 6 bases and 4 bases respectively, with 18 bases between them. The CDR3 is made up of 15 amino acids. The CDR3 DNA is TGCAGTGCCCCTCCAGGGGGAGGAGGCACCGGGGAGCTGTTTTTT. Its translation: CSAPPGGGGTGELFF.

The chain joins TRBV29-1 to TRBJ2-7; weak D call: TRBD2 (6 bases). The germline gives CDR1 SQVTM, CDR2 ANQGSEA. The CDR3 loop spans 12 amino acids. V was trimmed by 7 bases and J by 3 bases, leaving 13 bases between them. As DNA, the CDR3 is TGCAGCGCCACAGCGGGTATCTACGAGCAGTACTTC. Protein sequence: CSATAGIYEQYF.

The chain is built from TRBV7-3 and TRBJ2-3; D not resolved. V was trimmed by 2 bases and J by 4 bases, leaving 10 bases between them. This CDR3 is 14 amino acids long. Germline V gene data show CDR1 as SGHTA and CDR2 as FQGTGA. CDR3 sequence reads: CASSLGQHADTQYF. CDR3 sequence (DNA): TGTGCCAGCAGCTTAGGGCAGCATGCAGATACGCAGTATTTT.

A single count supports this clonotype. V and J are TRBV4-3 and TRBJ2-2; no clear D gene. Germline loops: CDR1 LGHNA, CDR2 YSLEER. The germline V and J ends were trimmed by 1 base and 4 bases, with 7 bases remaining between them. The CDR3 runs 14 residues. The CDR3 DNA reads as TGCGCCAGCAGCCAAGGGGCAGGCACCGGGGAGCTGTTTTTT. It translates to CASSQGAGTGELFF.

This clonotype has only a few counts. V and J are TRBV5-1 and TRBJ1-6; TRBD1 is a possible D gene (6 bases). In germline, CDR1 is SGHRS, CDR2 YFSETQ. V lost 4 bases and J lost 9, with 14 bases in between. The CDR3 runs to 14 residues. CDR3 in amino acids: CASSVGTMGSPLHF. In nucleotides, the CDR3 is TGCGCCAGCAGCGTCGGGACAATGGGTTCACCCCTCCACTTT.

In its sample, this clonotype was seen a few times. This sequence joins TRBV11-2 and TRBJ2-7, with a weak D call TRBD2 (6 bases). V lost 0 bases and J 0 bases, leaving 12 bases between the germline ends. CDR3 size: 16 residues. CDR1 and CDR2 from the germline V gene are SGHAT and FQNNGV. The CDR3 DNA follows: TGTGCCAGCAGCTTAGAGGGTCGGGGAGGCTCCTACGAGCAGTACTTC. Amino acid sequence: CASSLEGRGGSYEQYF.

Concerning this clonotype: This may stem from a read error, because a much larger clone lies one nucleotide away. This chain connects TRBV24-1 to TRBJ2-5; TRBD1 might be the D (6 bases). V lost 0 bases and J lost 5, with 6 bases in between. Germline V gives CDR1 KGHDR, CDR2 SFDVKD. CDR3 length equals 13 residues. The CDR3 loop reads CATSDLTGETQYF. The CDR3 DNA follows: TGTGCCACCAGTGATTTGACAGGGGAGACCCAGTACTTC.

This clonotype was recorded a few times. The rearrangement links TRBV20-1 to TRBJ2-1; D not certain. V lost 0 bases, J lost 6 bases, and 15 bases lay in between. In germline, CDR1 is DFQATT, CDR2 SNEGSKA (reference sequence). The CDR3 is made up of 15 amino acids. CDR3 region: CSAREGDFGVNEQFF. In nucleotides, the CDR3 is TGCAGTGCTAGAGAGGGTGATTTTGGGGTCAATGAGCAGTTCTTC.

This clonotype was seen only a few times. The V call is TRBV12-3 or TRBV12-4, the J call TRBJ2-3; TRBD2 is a possible D gene (6 bases). V was clipped by 8 bases and J by 2 bases, with 17 bases between them. There are 15 residues in the CDR3. The CDR3 DNA is TGTGCCAGCGTCCACCTCTCGGGAGACACAGATACGCAGTATTTT. Protein product: CASVHLSGDTDTQYF.